This TCR beta chain was retrieved from a study of shared clonotypes between healthy human individuals. V lost 6 bases and J 0 bases, leaving 10 bases between the germline ends. The CDR3 is 14 amino acids. Germline V gene sequence: CDR1 SGHAT, CDR2 FQNNGV. The method was immunoSEQ multiplex PCR; TCRdb's version includes in-frame clones alone and lacks a portion of them. The table lists over 400,000 clones, about 96% of them singletons. This chain uses TRBV11-2 with TRBJ2-3, with D maybe TRBD2 (5 bases). The sequence was collected from a woman in her thirties in good health. Source material: naive CD4+ T cells sorted from blood. Subset defined: CD45RA+ positively selected. CDR3 sequence: CASSKRTSTDTQYF. The DNA of the CDR3 is TGTGCCAGCAGTAAGCGGACTAGCACAGATACGCAGTATTTT.